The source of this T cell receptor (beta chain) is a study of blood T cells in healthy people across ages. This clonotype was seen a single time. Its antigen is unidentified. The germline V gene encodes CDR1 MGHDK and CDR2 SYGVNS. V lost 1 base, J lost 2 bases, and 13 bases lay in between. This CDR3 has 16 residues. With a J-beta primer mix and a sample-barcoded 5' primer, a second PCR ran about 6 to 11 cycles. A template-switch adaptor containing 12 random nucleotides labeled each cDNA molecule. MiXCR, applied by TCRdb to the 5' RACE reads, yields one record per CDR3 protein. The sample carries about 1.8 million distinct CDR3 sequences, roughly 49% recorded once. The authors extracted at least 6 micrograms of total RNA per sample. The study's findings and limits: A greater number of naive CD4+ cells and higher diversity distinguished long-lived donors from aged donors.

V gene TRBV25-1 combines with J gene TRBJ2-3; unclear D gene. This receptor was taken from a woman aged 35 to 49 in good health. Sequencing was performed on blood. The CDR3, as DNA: TGTGCCAGCAGTGAATGGGTGGAGACTCCCACAGATACGCAGTATTTT. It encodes CASSEWVETPTDTQYF.